This T cell receptor beta chain was sequenced in a study of T cells in Graves' hyperthyroidism and ophthalmopathy. Overall study context: Peripheral blood specimens were obtained at initial diagnosis, prior to any treatment. Study-level points and caveats: Blood shared most expanded thyroid clonotypes above 0.001.

Amplification yielded TCR beta CDR3 regions, with RNA transcripts as the source. The HTBI primer set served for first-round RT-PCR of the TCR CDR3. MiXCR, run by TCRdb on the multiplex PCR reads, gives a single entry per CDR3 protein. There are roughly 700,000 distinct CDR3 sequences in the sample; 12% to 15% occur only once, and roughly 10% lies in the top ten. Reasons for excluding patients were uncontrolled infection, other autoimmune disease, pregnancy or lactation. Germline V gives CDR1 MNHEY, CDR2 SMNVEV (reference sequence). The trim removed 6 bases at V and 2 bases at J, leaving 12 bases unmatched. The CDR3 has 16 amino acids. At least ten counts were recorded for this clonotype. Its antigen remains unidentified.

This clonotype originated in a woman aged 18-29 years with Graves' hyperthyroidism. The sequenced sample consisted of blood. The chain recombines TRBV27 with TRBJ2-7; 8 bases align to TRBD1. The CDR3, as DNA: TGTGCCAGCAGCCATCGTGACAGGGGTTGGGCCTACGAGCAGTACTTC. This encodes CASSHRDRGWAYEQYF.